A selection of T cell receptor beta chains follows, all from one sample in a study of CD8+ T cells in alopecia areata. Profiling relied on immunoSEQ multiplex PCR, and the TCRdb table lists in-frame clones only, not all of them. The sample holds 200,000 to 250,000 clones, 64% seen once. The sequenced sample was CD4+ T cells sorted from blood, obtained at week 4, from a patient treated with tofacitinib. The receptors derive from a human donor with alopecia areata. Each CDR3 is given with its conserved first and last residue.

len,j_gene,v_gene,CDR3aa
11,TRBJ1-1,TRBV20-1,CSVLGNAEAFF
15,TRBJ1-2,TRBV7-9,CASSYRATGPYGYTF
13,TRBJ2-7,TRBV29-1,CSVEGQGLNEQYF
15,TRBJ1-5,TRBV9,CASSVGGQGREPQHF
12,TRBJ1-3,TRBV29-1,CSVDRGRNTIYF
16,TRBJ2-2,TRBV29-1,CSAGQGQTQSTGELFF
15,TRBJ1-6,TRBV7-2,CASSLGLGEHSPLHF
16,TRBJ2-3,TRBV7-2,CASSPLGGILTDTQYF
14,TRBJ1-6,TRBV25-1,CASSLRTGGSPLHF
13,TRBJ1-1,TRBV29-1,CSVVLDRETEAFF
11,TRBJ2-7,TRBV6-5,CASSPLYEQYF
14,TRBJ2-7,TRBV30,CAWRSFHYSYEQYF
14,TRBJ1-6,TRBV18,CASSPTAGNAPLHF
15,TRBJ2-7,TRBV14,CASSPLLGEGYEQYF
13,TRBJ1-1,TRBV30,CAWSGEFNTEAFF
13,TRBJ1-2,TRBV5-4,CASRPFGGYGYTF
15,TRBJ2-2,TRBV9,CASTEGQTNTGELFF
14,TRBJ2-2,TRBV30,CAWKLSGATGELFF
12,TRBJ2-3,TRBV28,CASSLQIDTQYF
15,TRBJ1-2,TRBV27,CASSLKGQGIYGYTF
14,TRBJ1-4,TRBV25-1,CASRAGVTNEKLFF
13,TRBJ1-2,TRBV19,CASSPDGNYGYTF
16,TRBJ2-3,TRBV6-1,CASSEAGSLRSDTQYF
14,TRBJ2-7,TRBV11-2,CASSWTGLSYEQYF
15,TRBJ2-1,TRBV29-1,CSVAFRLAGDREQFF
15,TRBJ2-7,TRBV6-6,CASSIHPGTSYEQYF
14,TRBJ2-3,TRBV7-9,CASSSLVGTDTQYF
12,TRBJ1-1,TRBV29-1,CSVRQGTTEAFF
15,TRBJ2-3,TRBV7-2,CASSPQGLESATQYF
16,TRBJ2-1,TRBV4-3,CASSQVGLAGYNEQFF
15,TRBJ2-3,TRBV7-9,CASSFWTSGGDTQYF
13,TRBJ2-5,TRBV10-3,CAISWTGVETQYF
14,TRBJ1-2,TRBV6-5,CASTKWGRDYGYTF
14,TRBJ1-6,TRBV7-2,CASSPGDGYSPLHF
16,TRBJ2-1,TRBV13,CASSFNLLSSYNEQFF
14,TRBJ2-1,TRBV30,CAWSTTTGSGEQFF
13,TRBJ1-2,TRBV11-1,CASSFGGNYGYTF
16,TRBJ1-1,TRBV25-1,CASSPHRGNVGREAFF
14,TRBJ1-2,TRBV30,CASNRPGQGYGYTF
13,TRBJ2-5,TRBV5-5,CASSTTGSETQYF
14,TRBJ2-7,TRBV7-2,CASSLVSWADEQYF
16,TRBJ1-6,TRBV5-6,CASSLWDGNYNSPLHF
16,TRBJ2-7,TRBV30,CAWEPLGGNSGYEQYF
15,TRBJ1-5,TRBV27,CASSSRIGGLQPQHF
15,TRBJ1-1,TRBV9,CASSVMTVENTEAFF
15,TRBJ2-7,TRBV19,CASSASQGSATEQYF
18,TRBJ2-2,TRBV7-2,CASSRGLAGGLGTGELFF
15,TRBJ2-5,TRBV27,CASSFNRGGIETQYF
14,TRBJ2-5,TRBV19,CASSPWDSQETQYF
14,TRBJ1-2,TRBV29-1,CSVERDRGLQGYTF
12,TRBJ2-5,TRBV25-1,CASSEWRETQYF